Below, 16 T cell receptor beta chains from the same sample are listed, as sequenced in a study of cytomegalovirus exposure and HLA in healthy donors. With 60 Vbeta and 13 Jbeta primers, the PCR was carried out. The protocol was immunoSEQ multiplex PCR, while the TCRdb copy is restricted to in-frame clones and leaves out a portion. Of 190,000 or so clones in the sample, roughly 78% are singletons; the top ten hold over 1.5%. Sequenced sample: PBMCs. These receptors were collected from a girl aged 5-17 years in good health and CMV-seropositive.

The chain is built from TRBV5-1 and TRBJ2-1; a possible D gene is TRBD1 (5 bases). V lost 4 bases, J lost 7 bases, and 9 bases lay in between. From germline, CDR1 is SGHRS and CDR2 YFSETQ. The CDR3 consists of 12 residues. In DNA form, the CDR3 reads TGCGCCAGCAGCGTCCAGGGTAATGAGCAGTTCTTC. It translates to CASSVQGNEQFF.

This clone came up a few times. J is TRBJ2-7 and V is TRBV7-2; a weak D match, TRBD2 (5 bases). Germline V CDR1 and CDR2: SGHTA, FQGNSA. The CDR3 loop spans 15 amino acids. The V end was cut by 6 bases, the J end by 6 bases, with 21 bases between. CDR3 nucleotide sequence: TGTGCCAGCAGTTCGGAGGTGGCTTCTCGGGGCGAGCAGTACTTC. This gives the protein CASSSEVASRGEQYF.

In its sample, this clone was seen once. V gene TRBV10-1 combines with J gene TRBJ2-7; 9 bases map to TRBD1. This CDR3 is built from 15 residues. The germline CDR1 and CDR2 sequences are WNHNN and SYGVQD (reference sequence). J was trimmed by 4 bases and V by 0 bases; bases with no gene match: 4. CDR3 coding DNA: TGCGCCAGCAGTGAGTCTTGGACAGGGGCGTACGAGCAGTACTTC. Translation: CASSESWTGAYEQYF.

V usage is TRBV10-3 and J usage is TRBJ2-1; 9 nucleotides align to TRBD2. J lost 7 bases, V lost 2 bases, and 6 bases had no gene match. The CDR3 runs 15 residues. In germline, CDR1 is ENHRY, CDR2 SYGVKD. The chain's CDR3 is CAISEGLAGENEQFF. Written as DNA, the CDR3 is TGTGCCATCAGTGAGGGGTTAGCGGGGGAGAATGAGCAGTTCTTC.

The V and J genes are TRBV7-2 and TRBJ1-2; a weak D match, TRBD1 (5 bases). This CDR3 has 13 residues. With 5 bases removed from V and 3 bases from J, the gap between germline ends came to 10 bases. Germline V gene data show CDR1 as SGHTA and CDR2 as FQGNSA. This chain's CDR3 is CASSPQQDYGYTF. In DNA form, the CDR3 reads TGTGCCAGCAGCCCGCAACAGGACTATGGCTACACCTTC.

The genes are TRBV6-1 and TRBJ2-7, with D possibly matching TRBD2 (6 bases). Trimming pared 3 bases from V and 3 bases from J, leaving 12 bases between. Germline-derived CDR1 and CDR2 are MNHNS and SASEGT. The CDR3 consists of 14 residues. CDR3 nucleotide sequence: TGTGCCAGCAGTGACGCGGGACGGGGCTACGAGCAGTACTTC. The encoded protein is CASSDAGRGYEQYF.

The V and J genes are TRBV7-6 and TRBJ2-7; 7 nucleotides line up with TRBD2. Germline V gives CDR1 SGHVS, CDR2 FNYEAQ. V gave up 1 base and J gave up 0 bases; unmatched junction bases: 6. This CDR3 has 16 residues. CDR3 residues: CASSLGTRGSSYEQYF. DNA for the CDR3: TGTGCCAGCAGCTTAGGGACGCGGGGGAGCTCCTACGAGCAGTACTTC.

The chain recombines TRBV6-5 with TRBJ2-2; D is perhaps TRBD1 (6 bases). Trimming removed 0 bases from V and 6 bases from J, with 8 bases in between. In germline, CDR1 is MNHEY, CDR2 SVGAGI. The CDR3 length is 14 residues. The CDR3 protein is CASSYSQGAGELFF. The CDR3 region has the DNA TGTGCCAGCAGTTACTCACAGGGAGCCGGGGAGCTGTTTTTT.

The J gene is TRBJ2-7, the V gene TRBV2; D is perhaps TRBD2 (6 bases). The CDR3 sequence is 12 residues long. The germline V gene has CDR1 SNHLY and CDR2 FYNNEI. Deletions cut 8 bases from V and 1 base from J, with 9 bases between. The CDR3 bases are TGTGCCAGCGGGACTGTTTCCTACGAGCAGTACTTC. Its protein is CASGTVSYEQYF.

The V and J genes are TRBV5-4 and TRBJ1-4, with D tentatively TRBD1 (5 bases). CDR1 is SGHNT, CDR2 YYREEE, per germline (reference sequence). The V and J ends lost 9 bases and 2 bases respectively, with 14 bases between them. This CDR3 comprises 14 residues. The CDR3 region is CATRLGPTNEKLFF. Written as DNA, the CDR3 is TGTGCCACCCGATTGGGGCCCACTAATGAAAAACTGTTTTTT.

The chain links TRBV18 to TRBJ2-5; TRBD1 might be the D (5 bases). Germline assignment: CDR1 KGHSH and CDR2 LQKENI. The ends were cut back, 0 bases at V and 5 bases at J, with 10 bases in the middle. This CDR3 has 14 residues. The CDR3 nucleotides read TGTGCCAGCTCACCACCGGGGCGGTTGGAGACCCAGTACTTC. Its translation is CASSPPGRLETQYF.

The chain couples TRBV15 to TRBJ1-1, with D maybe TRBD1 (5 bases). Trimming stripped 2 bases from V and 5 bases from J, with 15 bases between. Per germline, CDR1 LNHNV and CDR2 YYDKDF (reference sequence). The CDR3 has 15 residues. CDR3 residues: CATSRPPAGETEAFF. The CDR3 region has the DNA TGTGCCACCAGCAGACCTCCCGCGGGGGAAACTGAAGCTTTCTTT.

The chain couples TRBV4-1 to TRBJ2-5, with no clear D. V lost 4 bases, J lost 5 bases, and 14 bases lay in between. Germline loops: CDR1 MGHRA, CDR2 YSYEKL. The CDR3 extends over 14 amino acids. The CDR3 is CASSPRFEIETQYF. Here the CDR3 DNA reads TGCGCCAGCAGCCCTAGGTTCGAAATCGAGACCCAGTACTTC.

The chain uses TRBV13 and TRBJ1-3, with 7 bases identical to TRBD1. This CDR3 has 16 residues. Germline V gene data show CDR1 as PRHDT and CDR2 as FYEKMQ (reference sequence). With V trimmed by 5 bases and J by 0 bases, 7 bases remained unmatched. The CDR3 is CASSRPDRASGNTIYF. The CDR3 DNA reads TGTGCCAGCAGCCGACCTGACAGGGCCTCTGGAAACACCATATATTTT.

The chain employs TRBV27 and TRBJ1-4, with unresolved D. From germline, CDR1 is MNHEY and CDR2 SMNVEV (reference sequence). The CDR3 covers 13 residues. The V end was cut by 7 bases, the J end by 4 bases, with 10 bases between. The CDR3 DNA is TGTGCCAGCATGGCAGGATTTAATGAAAAACTGTTTTTT. Translated, it gives CASMAGFNEKLFF.

This chain links TRBV20-1 with TRBJ1-1, with a tentative D call TRBD1 (5 bases). V was cut by 5 bases and J by 4 bases, with 8 bases left in between. Germline CDR1 DFQATT, CDR2 SNEGSKA (reference sequence). CDR3 length: 11 amino acids. CDR3 region: CSAGRGTEAFF. The CDR3 bases are TGCAGTGCTGGGAGGGGCACTGAAGCTTTCTTT.